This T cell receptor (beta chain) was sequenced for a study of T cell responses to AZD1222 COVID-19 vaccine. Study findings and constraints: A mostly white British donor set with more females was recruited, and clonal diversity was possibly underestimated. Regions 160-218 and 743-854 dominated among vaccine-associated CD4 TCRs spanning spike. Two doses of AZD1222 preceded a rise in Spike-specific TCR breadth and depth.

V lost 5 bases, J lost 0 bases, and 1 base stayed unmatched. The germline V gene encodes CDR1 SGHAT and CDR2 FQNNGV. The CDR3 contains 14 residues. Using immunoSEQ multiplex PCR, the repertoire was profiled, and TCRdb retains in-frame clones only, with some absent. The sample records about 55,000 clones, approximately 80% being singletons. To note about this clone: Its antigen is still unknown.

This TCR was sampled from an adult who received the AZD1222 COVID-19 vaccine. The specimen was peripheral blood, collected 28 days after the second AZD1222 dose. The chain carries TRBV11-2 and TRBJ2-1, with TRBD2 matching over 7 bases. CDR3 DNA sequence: TGTGCCAGCAGCGCTAGCGGCTCCTACAATGAGCAGTTCTTC. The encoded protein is CASSASGSYNEQFF. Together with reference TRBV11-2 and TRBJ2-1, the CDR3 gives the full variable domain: EAGVAQSPRYKIIEKRQSVAFWCNPISGHATLYWYQQILGQGPKLLIQFQNNGVVDDSQLPKDRFSAERLKGVDSTLKIQPAKLEDSAVYLCASSASGSYNEQFFGPGTRLTVL.